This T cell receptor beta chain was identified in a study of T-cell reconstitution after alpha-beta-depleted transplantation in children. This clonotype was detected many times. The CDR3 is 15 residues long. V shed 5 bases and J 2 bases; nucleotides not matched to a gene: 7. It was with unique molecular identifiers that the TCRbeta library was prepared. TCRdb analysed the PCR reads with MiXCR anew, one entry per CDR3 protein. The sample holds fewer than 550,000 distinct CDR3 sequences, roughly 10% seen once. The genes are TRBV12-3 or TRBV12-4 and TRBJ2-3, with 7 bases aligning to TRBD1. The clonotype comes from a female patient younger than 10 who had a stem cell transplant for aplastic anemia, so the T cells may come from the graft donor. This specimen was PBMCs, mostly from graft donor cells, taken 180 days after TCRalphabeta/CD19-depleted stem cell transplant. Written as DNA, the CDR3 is TGTGCCAGCAGTGTGACAGGGCTCCTCACAGATACGCAGTATTTT. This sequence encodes CASSVTGLLTDTQYF.